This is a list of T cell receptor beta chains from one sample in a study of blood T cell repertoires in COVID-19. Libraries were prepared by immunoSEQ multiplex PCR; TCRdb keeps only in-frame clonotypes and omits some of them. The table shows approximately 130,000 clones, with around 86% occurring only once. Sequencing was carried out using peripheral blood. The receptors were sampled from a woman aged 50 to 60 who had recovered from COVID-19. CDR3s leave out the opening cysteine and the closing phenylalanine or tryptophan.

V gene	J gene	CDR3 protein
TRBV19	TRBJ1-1	ASSIRGDAAEAF
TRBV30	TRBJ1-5	AWSVRGLRPQH
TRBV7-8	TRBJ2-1	ASSFPAGDEQF
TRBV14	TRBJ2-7	ASSHHTGHYYEQY
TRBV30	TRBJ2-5	AWTVQKETQY
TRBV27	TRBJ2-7	ASSLGGLREQY
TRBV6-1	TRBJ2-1	ASSEGGVRFNNEQF
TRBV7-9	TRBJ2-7	ASSLAVRAYEQY
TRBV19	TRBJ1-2	ASSGGFYGYT
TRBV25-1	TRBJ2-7	ASSEDWTSGRLGEQY
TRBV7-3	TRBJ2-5	ASSLLGGVQETQY
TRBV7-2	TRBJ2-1	ASSLALVGDEQF
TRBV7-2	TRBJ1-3	ASSLVTASGNTIY
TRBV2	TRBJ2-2	ASTHGTSAGELF
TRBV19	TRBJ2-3	ASRRLAGGRTDTQY
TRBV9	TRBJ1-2	ASSETGRNGYT
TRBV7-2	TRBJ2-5	ASSLGASGGYQETQY
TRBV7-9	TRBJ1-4	ASAKGQGRGANEKLF
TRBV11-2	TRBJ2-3	ASSYHSGVTDTQY
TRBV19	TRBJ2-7	ASSSPGVAPSYEQY
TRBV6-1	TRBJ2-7	ASSESRTGGYEQY
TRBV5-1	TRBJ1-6	ASSLDRATNSPLH
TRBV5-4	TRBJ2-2	ASSLQGGGELF
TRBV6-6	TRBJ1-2	ASSSTGQYGYT
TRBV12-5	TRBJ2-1	ASGLRGAYNEQF
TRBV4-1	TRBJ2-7	ASSQGGTVGGDEQY
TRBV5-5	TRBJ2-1	ASSGIRVTNEQF
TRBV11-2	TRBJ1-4	ASSSIRAAGTFIV
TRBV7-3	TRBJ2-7	ASSPNGNSATGQY
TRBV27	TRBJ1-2	ASSPTTWGGYT
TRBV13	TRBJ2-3	ASSSFPTDTQY
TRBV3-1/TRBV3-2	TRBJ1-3	ASRGRISGNTIY
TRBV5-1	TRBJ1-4	ASSLDSPNEKLF
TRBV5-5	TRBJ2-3	ASSLVGQSPDTQY
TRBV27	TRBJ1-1	ASSLFSSGTGSKAF
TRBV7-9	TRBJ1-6	ASTPSGNNSPLH
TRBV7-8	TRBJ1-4	ASSRGQGEKLF
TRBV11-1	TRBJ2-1	ASSRTSGGANEQF
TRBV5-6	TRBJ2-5	ASSLTGAETQY
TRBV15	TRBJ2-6	ATRSGLSGANVLT
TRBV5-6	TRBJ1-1	ASRRDRGNLNTEAF
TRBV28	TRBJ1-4	ASSLGRGLF
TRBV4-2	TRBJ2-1	ASSQDRGEQF
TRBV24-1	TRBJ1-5	ATSDARDIRNQPQH
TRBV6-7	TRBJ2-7	ANRSLSLSYEQY
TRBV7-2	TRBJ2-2	ASRRNRATGELF
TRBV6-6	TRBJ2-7	ASSYTGSPHEQY
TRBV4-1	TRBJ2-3	ASSRQGEADTQY
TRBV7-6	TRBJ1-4	ASSKRGQSGEKLF
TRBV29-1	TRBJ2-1	SVELSGTFYEWNEQF
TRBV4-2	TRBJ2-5	ASSQGSSRETQY
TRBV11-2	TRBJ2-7	ASSALAGGGRRDEQY